The clone carrying this T cell receptor beta chain was seen at least ten times. Arm-PCR of CDR3 regions and iRepertoire HTBI primers were the basis on which TCR beta libraries were built. One entry per CDR3 protein results from TCRdb running MiXCR on the multiplex PCR reads. The data hold over 350,000 distinct CDR3 sequences, with approximately 15% observed a single time. CDR3 length: 13 amino acids. Germline V gives CDR1 MNHNS, CDR2 SASEGT. Deletions cut 1 base from V and 1 base from J, with 4 bases between. These data originate in a study of regulatory T cells in long-lasting Graves disease. Study details: The antithyroid drugs taken by newly diagnosed Graves' patients had been used for under 3 months.

The sample's time point: newly diagnosed GD, antithyroid drugs for less than 3 months. PBMC RNA served as the TCR library source. These data were also reused for a study on T cells in Graves' hyperthyroidism and ophthalmopathy. That source notes: These patients, aged 18 to 65, had recently diagnosed hyperthyroidism lasting under 2 months. The TCR CDR3 was amplified in a first-round RT-PCR using the HTBI primer set. In simple terms, a model built on 13 V-J features told ophthalmopathy apart from stable hyperthyroidism.

The TCR was taken from a woman aged 40-49 years with Graves disease. The sample here was peripheral blood mononuclear cells (PBMCs), taken at new diagnosis, from a patient treated with antithyroid drugs. The chain carries TRBV6-1 and TRBJ1-1, with no clear D. The CDR3 loop reads CASSEVSNTEAFF. In DNA, the CDR3 is TGTGCCAGCAGTGAAGTCTCGAACACTGAAGCTTTCTTT.